This T cell receptor (beta chain) stems from a study of blood T cell repertoires in COVID-19. There are 13 residues in the CDR3. Germline loops: CDR1 LNHDA, CDR2 SQIVND (reference sequence). V lost 5 bases and J 4 bases, leaving 11 bases between the germline ends. Clones were sequenced by immunoSEQ multiplex PCR, and TCRdb holds only the in-frame ones, with some missing. The sample consists of hundreds of thousands of clones, 86% of them appearing once. The sequence derives from a man at least 80 years old with acute or convalescent COVID-19. The chain joins TRBV19 to TRBJ1-2; no clear D. Sample: peripheral blood. The CDR3 loop reads CASSHEARYGYTF. The CDR3 nucleotides are TGTGCCAGTAGTCACGAGGCCCGCTATGGCTACACCTTC.